The next 11 T cell receptor beta chains were all read from a single sample in a study of spatial heterogeneity in lung cancer. TCRdb passed the 5' RACE reads through MiXCR, listing each CDR3 protein once. The sample has tens of thousands of distinct CDR3 sequences; about 3% are singletons. The time point is: sample taken at primary tumor resection. This specimen consisted of PBMCs, obtained at surgery. The receptors here all came from a female donor with early-stage non-small cell lung cancer.

By share, this clonotype ranks as medium-sized (0.01 to 0.1%). The CDR3, as DNA: TGCGCCAGCAGAGGGCAAGGGGGCAATCAGCCCCAGCATTTT. Protein sequence: CASRGQGGNQPQHF. This chain uses TRBV4-1 with TRBJ1-5, with D possibly being TRBD1 (5 bases). Germline-derived CDR1 and CDR2 are MGHRA and YSYEKL. This CDR3 comprises 14 residues. V lost 6 bases, J lost 2 bases, and 11 bases lay in between.

The sample holds many counts of this clonotype. The V gene is TRBV4-2, the J gene TRBJ2-7, with 7 bases aligning to TRBD1. Per germline, CDR1 LGHNA and CDR2 YNFKEQ. J was trimmed by 1 base and V by 1 base; bases with no gene match: 4. There are 15 residues in the CDR3. The chain's CDR3 is CASSQARDSSYEQYF. The DNA of the CDR3 is TGTGCCAGCAGCCAAGCCAGGGACAGTTCCTACGAGCAGTACTTC.

By sample share, this clonotype is medium-sized. The V and J genes are TRBV29-1 and TRBJ2-5, with 13 bases fitting TRBD2. The germline CDR1 and CDR2 sequences are SQVTM and ANQGSEA. J was trimmed by 7 bases and V by 4 bases; bases with no gene match: 3. The CDR3 is 13 amino acids. The CDR3 is CSVGLAGGATQYF. The CDR3 DNA sequence: TGCAGCGTTGGACTAGCGGGAGGAGCGACCCAGTACTTC.

This clonotype was seen many times. This chain uses TRBV15 with TRBJ2-1; tentatively, D is TRBD1 or TRBD2 (5 bases each). Trimming pared 0 bases from V and 15 bases from J, leaving 12 bases between. CDR1 LNHNV and CDR2 YYDKDF come from the germline V gene (reference sequence). This CDR3 is built from 12 residues. CDR3 amino acids: CATSRDGTSRFF. CDR3 in DNA: TGTGCCACCAGCAGAGATGGGACGTCGCGGTTCTTC. The full variable domain, completed using reference TRBV15 and TRBJ2-1, is DAMVIQNPRYQVTQFGKPVTLSCSQTLNHNVMYWYQQKSSQAPKLLFHYYDKDFNNEADTPDNFQSRRPNTSFCFLDIRSPGLGDTAMYLCATSRDGTSRFFGPGTRLTVL.

This clonotype came up a few times. The chain joins TRBV27 to TRBJ2-7; 7 bases are a match to TRBD2. The V segment lost 10 bases and the J segment 1 base; nucleotides outside the gene matches: 10. The CDR3 covers 14 residues. From germline, CDR1 is MNHEY and CDR2 SMNVEV (reference sequence). CDR3 nucleotides: TGTGCCACCAAGAAAGGGACTACATCCTACGAGCAGTACTTC. Translating gives CATKKGTTSYEQYF.

This clonotype was seen at least ten times. The J gene is TRBJ2-3, the V gene TRBV23-1; D is ambiguous. TRBV23-1 is known as an ORF, though its function is uncertain. The CDR3 spans 15 residues. Trimming removed 0 bases from V and 4 bases from J, with 11 bases in between. CDR3 loop: CASSQSWKGADTQYF. The CDR3 bases are TGCGCCAGCAGTCAATCGTGGAAGGGCGCAGATACGCAGTATTTT.

This clonotype was recorded many times. V gene TRBV2 combines with J gene TRBJ2-7; D is uncertain. Deletions cut 2 bases from V and 2 bases from J, with 10 bases between. The germline CDR1 and CDR2 sequences are SNHLY and FYNNEI. The CDR3 extends over 14 amino acids. In nucleotides, the CDR3 is TGTGCCAGCAGTGAATCAGGTCCCCCCTACGAGCAGTACTTC. Translation: CASSESGPPYEQYF. The variable domain in full, with the rest retrieved from reference TRBV2 and TRBJ2-7, is EPEVTQTPSHQVTQMGQEVILRCVPISNHLYFYWYRQILGQKVEFLVSFYNNEISEKSEIFDDQFSVERPDGSNFTLKIRSTKLEDSAMYFCASSESGPPYEQYFGPGTRLTVT.

At least ten counts were recorded for this clonotype. The chain uses TRBV5-1 and TRBJ2-7, with 11 bases that match TRBD2. Losses at the gene ends were 4 bases for V and 3 bases for J; bases not matched to a gene: 9. The CDR3 extends over 16 amino acids. Germline V CDR1 and CDR2: SGHRS, YFSETQ. CDR3 sequence: CASSLSSGRLLYEQYF. The CDR3 DNA reads as TGCGCCAGCAGCCTCTCTAGCGGGAGGCTCCTCTACGAGCAGTACTTC.

This clonotype was seen ten or more times. This chain joins TRBV12-3 or TRBV12-4 and TRBJ1-1; D may be TRBD1 (5 bases). Trimming cost V 3 bases and J 6 bases, with 11 bases left between them. This CDR3 comprises 13 residues. The CDR3 nucleotides are TGTGCCAGCAGTTTCCGAACAGGCTCTGAAGCTTTCTTT. Its translation is CASSFRTGSEAFF.

This clonotype occurred many times. This sequence joins TRBV29-1 and TRBJ2-1; 7 bases line up with TRBD1. Losses at the gene ends were 4 bases for V and 6 bases for J; bases not matched to a gene: 9. Germline V gene data show CDR1 as SQVTM and CDR2 as ANQGSEA. CDR3 size: 14 residues. The DNA for the CDR3 is TGCAGCGTTGCAAAGACAGGGAATAGCAATGAGCAGTTCTTC. Residues: CSVAKTGNSNEQFF.

The V gene is TRBV6-6, the J gene TRBJ2-7, with 8 positions matching TRBD1. Trimming took 2 bases from V and 0 from J; bases not matched to a gene: 6. CDR1 is MNHNY, CDR2 SVGAGI, per germline (reference sequence). CDR3 length equals 16 residues. CDR3 amino acids: CASSYPTGVGSYEQYF. The CDR3 nucleotides are TGTGCCAGCAGTTACCCGACAGGGGTAGGCTCCTACGAGCAGTACTTC.